This T cell receptor beta chain was identified in a study of immune characterization of retroperitoneal liposarcoma. TCRdb re-called the PCR reads with MiXCR, one entry per CDR3 protein. The data contain approximately 3,000 distinct CDR3 sequences, under 55% of them singletons. CDR1 and CDR2 (germline): SGHNT, YYREEE (reference sequence). The CDR3 contains 15 residues. Trimming stripped 1 base from V and 6 bases from J, with 14 bases between. This chain connects TRBV5-4 to TRBJ2-1, with D possibly TRBD2 on 5 matching bases. The sample consisted of tumor tissue. The sequence came from a male donor with retroperitoneal liposarcoma. This CDR3 is CASSLRRRGSNEQFF. In DNA form, the CDR3 reads TGTGCCAGCAGCTTGAGGCGGCGAGGGAGCAATGAGCAGTTCTTC.